The present T cell receptor (beta chain) was sequenced within a study of neoadjuvant anti-PD-1 for oral cavity cancer. This clone has a handful of counts. Patients were newly diagnosed with stage II-IVA oral cavity squamous cell carcinoma without prior systemic or radiation treatment. Most tumor samples had roughly 5 ug input DNA in two replicates. Data came from immunoSEQ multiplex PCR; TCRdb stores just in-frame clones and leaves some out. This table holds 6,500 to 8,500 clones, about 60% found once. CDR1 and CDR2 from the germline V gene are GTSNPN and SVGIG (reference sequence). Trimming stripped 2 bases from V and 1 base from J, with 12 bases between. This CDR3 region has 15 residues.

V and J are TRBV30 and TRBJ1-5; a weak D match, TRBD1 (6 bases). The clonotype originates from a person aged 40-85 years with oral cavity squamous cell carcinoma. Sequenced material: tumor tissue, taken before nivolumab (anti-PD-1) treatment. The DNA of the CDR3 is TGTGCCTGGAGTTTGGGGGGCTGGAGCAATCAGCCCCAGCATTTT. Protein product: CAWSLGGWSNQPQHF.